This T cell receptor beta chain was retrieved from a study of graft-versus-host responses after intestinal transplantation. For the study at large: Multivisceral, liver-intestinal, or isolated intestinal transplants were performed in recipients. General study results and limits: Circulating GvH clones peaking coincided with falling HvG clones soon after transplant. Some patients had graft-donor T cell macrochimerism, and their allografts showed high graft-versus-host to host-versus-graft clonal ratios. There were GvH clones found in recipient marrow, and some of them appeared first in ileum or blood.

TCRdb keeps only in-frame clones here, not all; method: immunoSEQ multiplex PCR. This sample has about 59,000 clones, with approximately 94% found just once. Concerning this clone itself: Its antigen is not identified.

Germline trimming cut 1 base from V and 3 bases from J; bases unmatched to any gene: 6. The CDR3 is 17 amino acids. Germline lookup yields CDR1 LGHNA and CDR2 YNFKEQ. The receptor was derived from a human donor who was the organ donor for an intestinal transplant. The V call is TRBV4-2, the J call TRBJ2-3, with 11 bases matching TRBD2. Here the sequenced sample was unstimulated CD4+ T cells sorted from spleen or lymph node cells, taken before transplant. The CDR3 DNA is TGTGCCAGCAGCCAAGGATTAATAGCGGGGGGGACAGATACGCAGTATTTT. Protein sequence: CASSQGLIAGGTDTQYF.